This T cell receptor beta chain was documented in a study of beta chain features in type 1 diabetes. Study-level findings and limits: Cells with high TCR expression could be over-represented by cDNA sequencing.

Note on this clone: No antigen is known for it.

Every single donor gave one heparinised blood draw, and these averaged about 116 mL. Each sorted population was over 98% pure. What was sequenced were expressed TCRB transcripts, since all of the isolated RNA had been reverse transcribed. Mean read depth for naive, central memory and regulatory T cell samples was about 3.6 million reads. Sequencing used immunoSEQ multiplex PCR; TCRdb keeps in-frame clones, though not all of them. Of under 400,000 clones in the sample, about 20% were seen once. The germline gives CDR1 GTSNPN, CDR2 SVGIG (reference sequence). This CDR3 region has 12 residues. The ends lost 8 bases at V and 6 bases at J; junction bases unmatched: 6.

The gene calls are TRBV30 and TRBJ2-1, with TRBD1 matching 8 bases. Sequencing was done on a sample of naive CD4+ T cells from blood. The TCR comes from a woman aged 18 to 35 in good health. The CDR3 bases are TGTGCCGGACAGGGAGGCGGCAATGAGCAGTTCTTC. Its protein product is CAGQGGGNEQFF.